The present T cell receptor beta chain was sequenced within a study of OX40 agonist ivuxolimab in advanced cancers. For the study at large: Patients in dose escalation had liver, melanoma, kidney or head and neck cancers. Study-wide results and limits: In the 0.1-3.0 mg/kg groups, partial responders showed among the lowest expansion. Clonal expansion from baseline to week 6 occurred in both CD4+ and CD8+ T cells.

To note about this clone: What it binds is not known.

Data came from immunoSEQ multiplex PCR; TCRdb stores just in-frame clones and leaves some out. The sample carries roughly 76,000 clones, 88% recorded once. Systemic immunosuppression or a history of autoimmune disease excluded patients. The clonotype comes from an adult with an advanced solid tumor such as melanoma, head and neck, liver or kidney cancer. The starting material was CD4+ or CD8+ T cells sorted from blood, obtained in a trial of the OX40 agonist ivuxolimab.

The CDR3 DNA reads TGTGCCAGCAGCTTAGAAGCGGGGGCAGATACGCAGTATTTT. It is translated as CASSLEAGADTQYF. This rearrangement joins TRBV9 to TRBJ2-3; 8 bases are a match to TRBD2. The ends lost 4 bases at V and 4 bases at J; junction bases unmatched: 5. The germline V gene encodes CDR1 SGDLS and CDR2 YYNGEE. The CDR3 contains 14 residues.